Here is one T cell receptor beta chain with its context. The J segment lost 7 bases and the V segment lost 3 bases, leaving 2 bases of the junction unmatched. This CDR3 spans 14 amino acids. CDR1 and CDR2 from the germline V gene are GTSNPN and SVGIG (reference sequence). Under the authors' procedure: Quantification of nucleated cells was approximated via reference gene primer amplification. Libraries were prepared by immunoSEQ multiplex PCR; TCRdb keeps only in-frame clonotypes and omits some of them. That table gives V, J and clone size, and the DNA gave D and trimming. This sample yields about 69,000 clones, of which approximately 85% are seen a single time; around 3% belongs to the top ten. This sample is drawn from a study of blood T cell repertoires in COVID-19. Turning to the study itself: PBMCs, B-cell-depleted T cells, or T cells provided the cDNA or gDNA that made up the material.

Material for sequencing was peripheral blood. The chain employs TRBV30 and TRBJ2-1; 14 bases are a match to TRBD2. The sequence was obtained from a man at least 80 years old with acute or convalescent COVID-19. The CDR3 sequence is CAWRGLAGENEQFF. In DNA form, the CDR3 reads TGTGCCTGGAGGGGACTAGCGGGAGAAAATGAGCAGTTCTTC.